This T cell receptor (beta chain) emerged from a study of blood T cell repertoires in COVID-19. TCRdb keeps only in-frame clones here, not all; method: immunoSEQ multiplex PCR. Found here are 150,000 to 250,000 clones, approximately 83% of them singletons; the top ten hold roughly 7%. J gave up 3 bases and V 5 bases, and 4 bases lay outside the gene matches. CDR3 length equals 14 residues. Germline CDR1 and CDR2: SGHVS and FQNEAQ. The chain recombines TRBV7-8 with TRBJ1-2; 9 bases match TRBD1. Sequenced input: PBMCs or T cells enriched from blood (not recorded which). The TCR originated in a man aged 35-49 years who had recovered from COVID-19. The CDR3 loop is CASSRRTGDYGYTF. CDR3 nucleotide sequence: TGTGCCAGCAGCCGGAGGACAGGGGACTATGGCTACACCTTC.